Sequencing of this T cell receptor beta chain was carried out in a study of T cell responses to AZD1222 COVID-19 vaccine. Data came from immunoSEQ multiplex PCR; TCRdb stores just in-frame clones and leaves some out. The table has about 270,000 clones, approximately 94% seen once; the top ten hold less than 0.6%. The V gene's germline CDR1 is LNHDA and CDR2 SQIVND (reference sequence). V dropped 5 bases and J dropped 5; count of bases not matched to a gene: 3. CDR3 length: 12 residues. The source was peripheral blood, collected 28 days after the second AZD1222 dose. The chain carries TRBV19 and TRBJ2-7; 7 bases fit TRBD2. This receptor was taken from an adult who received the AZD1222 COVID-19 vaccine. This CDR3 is CASSSGTNEQYF. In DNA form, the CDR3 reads TGTGCCAGTAGTTCAGGGACTAACGAGCAGTACTTC.